A selection of T cell receptor beta chains follows, all from one sample in a study of early T cells in non-severe SARS-CoV-2 infection. TCRdb analysed the 5' RACE reads with MiXCR anew, one entry per CDR3 protein. The table includes some 91,000 distinct CDR3 sequences, 14% to 15% detected once. The sequenced sample consisted of whole blood. These receptors all stem from an adult who was a healthcare worker with PCR-confirmed SARS-CoV-2 infection or an uninfected control (not recorded which). Each CDR3 is given with its conserved first and last residue. Each record gives: J gene, D gene, clone size, V gene, CDR3 protein, CDR3 DNA. A D gene is named only where the DNA matches it firmly. A row's size may be missing; if present it is once, few, many or a size class.

TRBJ2-3 NA NA TRBV28 CASSLGGQKSDTQYF TGTGCCAGCAGTTTAGGGGGGCAGAAGTCAGATACGCAGTATTTT
TRBJ2-1 NA few TRBV19 CASSQLLPSYNEQFF TGTGCCAGTAGTCAGCTCCTACCCTCCTACAATGAGCAGTTCTTC
TRBJ2-7 NA few TRBV11-2 CASSPSEGFYEQYF TGTGCCAGCAGCCCCTCGGAAGGGTTCTACGAGCAGTACTTC
TRBJ1-2 NA many TRBV29-1 CSVPWTIRNGYTF TGCAGCGTTCCCTGGACGATTCGAAATGGCTACACCTTC
TRBJ1-1 NA few TRBV28 CASSVSGGTEAFF TGTGCCAGCAGTGTCTCCGGGGGCACTGAAGCTTTCTTT
TRBJ2-1 TRBD2 few TRBV2 CASRSGNWYNEQFF TGTGCCAGCAGGAGCGGGAATTGGTACAATGAGCAGTTCTTC
TRBJ2-7 TRBD2 many TRBV18 CASSPPRAGDPLEQYF TGTGCCAGCTCACCACCGAGAGCGGGAGATCCCCTCGAGCAGTACTTC
TRBJ2-3 TRBD2 NA TRBV4-2 CASSQTSGRADTQYF TGTGCCAGCAGCCAAACTAGCGGGAGGGCCGATACGCAGTATTTT
TRBJ2-1 NA many TRBV4-1 CASSQVTGGNEQFF TGCGCCAGCAGCCAAGTTACAGGAGGGAATGAGCAGTTCTTC
TRBJ1-1 NA many TRBV28 CASSLGGSNTEAFF TGTGCCAGCAGTTTAGGAGGGTCGAACACTGAAGCTTTCTTT
TRBJ2-1 TRBD2 NA TRBV20-1 CSANPSGIRYEQFF TGCAGTGCTAATCCCAGCGGGATCCGCTATGAGCAGTTCTTC
TRBJ2-1 NA few TRBV11-2 CASSPGTVGNEQFF TGTGCCAGCAGCCCCGGGACGGTCGGGAATGAGCAGTTCTTC
TRBJ2-1 TRBD2 many TRBV7-7 CASSHGTSGSDEQFF TGTGCCAGCAGCCACGGGACTAGCGGGAGCGATGAGCAGTTCTTC
TRBJ2-7 TRBD1 few TRBV27 CASSVRQGPFYEQYF TGTGCCAGCTCGGTAAGACAGGGGCCTTTCTACGAGCAGTACTTC
TRBJ2-5 NA few TRBV5-1 CASSMTQGGEETQYF TGCGCCAGCAGCATGACACAGGGAGGGGAAGAGACCCAGTACTTC
TRBJ1-1 NA many TRBV29-1 CSAPPPGRSEAFF TGCAGCGCCCCACCTCCGGGTAGGTCTGAAGCTTTCTTT
TRBJ2-7 TRBD2 few TRBV4-1 CASSQGGLAVYEQYF TGCGCCAGCAGCCAAGGGGGACTAGCGGTCTACGAGCAGTACTTC
TRBJ2-1 NA few TRBV5-1 CASSLALGKDEQFF TGCGCCAGCAGCTTGGCACTGGGAAAAGATGAGCAGTTCTTC